What follows are 10 T cell receptor beta chains derived from one specimen sequenced in a study of monozygotic twins with inflammatory bowel disease. TCRdb reprocessed the 5' RACE reads and stores each CDR3 protein as one record, lacking DNA. Found here are roughly 330,000 distinct CDR3 sequences; the top ten clones hold around 2%. The specimen sequenced was blood. These receptors were collected from a human donor with ulcerative colitis or Crohn's disease, or a healthy co-twin of an affected twin (not recorded which).

The chain couples TRBV7-2 to TRBJ1-6. The germline V gene encodes CDR1 SGHTA and CDR2 FQGNSA. There are 13 residues in the CDR3. Here the CDR3 reads CASSPDVNSPLHF.

V gene TRBV7-3 combines with J gene TRBJ2-3; TCRdb proposes TRBD1, but this gene call is untestable without DNA. This CDR3 region has 15 residues. Germline loops: CDR1 SGHTA, CDR2 FQGTGA. The CDR3 here is CASSKDRASTDTQYF.

This rearrangement joins TRBV9 to TRBJ1-6. The CDR3 runs 14 residues. From germline, CDR1 is SGDLS and CDR2 YYNGEE. CDR3 loop: CASSLQHAGSPLHF.

The CDR3 here is CAWSVQGPNIQYF. The chain recombines TRBV30 with TRBJ2-4; TCRdb reports TRBD1, a call that lacks DNA to check it against. Germline V CDR1 and CDR2: GTSNPN, SVGIG (reference sequence). This CDR3 has 13 residues.

V is TRBV7-2 and J is TRBJ2-7; TCRdb names TRBD2, which stays unverified in the absence of DNA. This CDR3 region has 16 residues. Germline CDR1 and CDR2: SGHTA and FQGNSA. The CDR3 here is CASSKGLAGGNYEQYF. Drawing the rest from reference TRBV7-2 and TRBJ2-7, the complete variable domain is GAGVSQSPSNKVTEKGKDVELRCDPISGHTALYWYRQSLGQGLEFLIYFQGNSAPDKSGLPSDRFSAERTGGSVSTLTIQRTQQEDSAVYLCASSKGLAGGNYEQYFGPGTRLTVT.

The V call is TRBV5-4, the J call TRBJ2-3; TCRdb gives TRBD2 as the D gene, but with no DNA this cannot be confirmed. This CDR3 spans 17 amino acids. Germline lookup yields CDR1 SGHNT and CDR2 YYREEE (reference sequence). The CDR3 here is CASSPKGLAVSTDTQYF.

This chain uses TRBV28 with TRBJ2-7. The length of the CDR3 is 12 residues. CDR1 MDHEN and CDR2 SYDVKM come from the germline V gene. CDR3 residues: CASSFLGREQYF.

This rearrangement joins TRBV6-1 to TRBJ1-2; TCRdb's assignment of TRBD1 cannot be checked, as there is no DNA. The CDR3 sequence is 14 residues long. Germline V gene sequence: CDR1 MNHNS, CDR2 SASEGT. The CDR3 is CASTPSGEVDGYTF.

The gene calls are TRBV7-9 and TRBJ2-3; TCRdb lists TRBD2, though no DNA is available to test this call. This CDR3 has 16 residues. Germline V CDR1 and CDR2: SEHNR, FQNEAQ (reference sequence). This CDR3 reads CASSLYGGRAQDTQYF.

V is TRBV24-1 and J is TRBJ2-2; with no DNA, the TCRdb D assignment of TRBD1 cannot be verified. In germline, CDR1 is KGHDR, CDR2 SFDVKD. The CDR3 totals 17 residues. The CDR3 reads CATSDPTGQFRTGELFF.